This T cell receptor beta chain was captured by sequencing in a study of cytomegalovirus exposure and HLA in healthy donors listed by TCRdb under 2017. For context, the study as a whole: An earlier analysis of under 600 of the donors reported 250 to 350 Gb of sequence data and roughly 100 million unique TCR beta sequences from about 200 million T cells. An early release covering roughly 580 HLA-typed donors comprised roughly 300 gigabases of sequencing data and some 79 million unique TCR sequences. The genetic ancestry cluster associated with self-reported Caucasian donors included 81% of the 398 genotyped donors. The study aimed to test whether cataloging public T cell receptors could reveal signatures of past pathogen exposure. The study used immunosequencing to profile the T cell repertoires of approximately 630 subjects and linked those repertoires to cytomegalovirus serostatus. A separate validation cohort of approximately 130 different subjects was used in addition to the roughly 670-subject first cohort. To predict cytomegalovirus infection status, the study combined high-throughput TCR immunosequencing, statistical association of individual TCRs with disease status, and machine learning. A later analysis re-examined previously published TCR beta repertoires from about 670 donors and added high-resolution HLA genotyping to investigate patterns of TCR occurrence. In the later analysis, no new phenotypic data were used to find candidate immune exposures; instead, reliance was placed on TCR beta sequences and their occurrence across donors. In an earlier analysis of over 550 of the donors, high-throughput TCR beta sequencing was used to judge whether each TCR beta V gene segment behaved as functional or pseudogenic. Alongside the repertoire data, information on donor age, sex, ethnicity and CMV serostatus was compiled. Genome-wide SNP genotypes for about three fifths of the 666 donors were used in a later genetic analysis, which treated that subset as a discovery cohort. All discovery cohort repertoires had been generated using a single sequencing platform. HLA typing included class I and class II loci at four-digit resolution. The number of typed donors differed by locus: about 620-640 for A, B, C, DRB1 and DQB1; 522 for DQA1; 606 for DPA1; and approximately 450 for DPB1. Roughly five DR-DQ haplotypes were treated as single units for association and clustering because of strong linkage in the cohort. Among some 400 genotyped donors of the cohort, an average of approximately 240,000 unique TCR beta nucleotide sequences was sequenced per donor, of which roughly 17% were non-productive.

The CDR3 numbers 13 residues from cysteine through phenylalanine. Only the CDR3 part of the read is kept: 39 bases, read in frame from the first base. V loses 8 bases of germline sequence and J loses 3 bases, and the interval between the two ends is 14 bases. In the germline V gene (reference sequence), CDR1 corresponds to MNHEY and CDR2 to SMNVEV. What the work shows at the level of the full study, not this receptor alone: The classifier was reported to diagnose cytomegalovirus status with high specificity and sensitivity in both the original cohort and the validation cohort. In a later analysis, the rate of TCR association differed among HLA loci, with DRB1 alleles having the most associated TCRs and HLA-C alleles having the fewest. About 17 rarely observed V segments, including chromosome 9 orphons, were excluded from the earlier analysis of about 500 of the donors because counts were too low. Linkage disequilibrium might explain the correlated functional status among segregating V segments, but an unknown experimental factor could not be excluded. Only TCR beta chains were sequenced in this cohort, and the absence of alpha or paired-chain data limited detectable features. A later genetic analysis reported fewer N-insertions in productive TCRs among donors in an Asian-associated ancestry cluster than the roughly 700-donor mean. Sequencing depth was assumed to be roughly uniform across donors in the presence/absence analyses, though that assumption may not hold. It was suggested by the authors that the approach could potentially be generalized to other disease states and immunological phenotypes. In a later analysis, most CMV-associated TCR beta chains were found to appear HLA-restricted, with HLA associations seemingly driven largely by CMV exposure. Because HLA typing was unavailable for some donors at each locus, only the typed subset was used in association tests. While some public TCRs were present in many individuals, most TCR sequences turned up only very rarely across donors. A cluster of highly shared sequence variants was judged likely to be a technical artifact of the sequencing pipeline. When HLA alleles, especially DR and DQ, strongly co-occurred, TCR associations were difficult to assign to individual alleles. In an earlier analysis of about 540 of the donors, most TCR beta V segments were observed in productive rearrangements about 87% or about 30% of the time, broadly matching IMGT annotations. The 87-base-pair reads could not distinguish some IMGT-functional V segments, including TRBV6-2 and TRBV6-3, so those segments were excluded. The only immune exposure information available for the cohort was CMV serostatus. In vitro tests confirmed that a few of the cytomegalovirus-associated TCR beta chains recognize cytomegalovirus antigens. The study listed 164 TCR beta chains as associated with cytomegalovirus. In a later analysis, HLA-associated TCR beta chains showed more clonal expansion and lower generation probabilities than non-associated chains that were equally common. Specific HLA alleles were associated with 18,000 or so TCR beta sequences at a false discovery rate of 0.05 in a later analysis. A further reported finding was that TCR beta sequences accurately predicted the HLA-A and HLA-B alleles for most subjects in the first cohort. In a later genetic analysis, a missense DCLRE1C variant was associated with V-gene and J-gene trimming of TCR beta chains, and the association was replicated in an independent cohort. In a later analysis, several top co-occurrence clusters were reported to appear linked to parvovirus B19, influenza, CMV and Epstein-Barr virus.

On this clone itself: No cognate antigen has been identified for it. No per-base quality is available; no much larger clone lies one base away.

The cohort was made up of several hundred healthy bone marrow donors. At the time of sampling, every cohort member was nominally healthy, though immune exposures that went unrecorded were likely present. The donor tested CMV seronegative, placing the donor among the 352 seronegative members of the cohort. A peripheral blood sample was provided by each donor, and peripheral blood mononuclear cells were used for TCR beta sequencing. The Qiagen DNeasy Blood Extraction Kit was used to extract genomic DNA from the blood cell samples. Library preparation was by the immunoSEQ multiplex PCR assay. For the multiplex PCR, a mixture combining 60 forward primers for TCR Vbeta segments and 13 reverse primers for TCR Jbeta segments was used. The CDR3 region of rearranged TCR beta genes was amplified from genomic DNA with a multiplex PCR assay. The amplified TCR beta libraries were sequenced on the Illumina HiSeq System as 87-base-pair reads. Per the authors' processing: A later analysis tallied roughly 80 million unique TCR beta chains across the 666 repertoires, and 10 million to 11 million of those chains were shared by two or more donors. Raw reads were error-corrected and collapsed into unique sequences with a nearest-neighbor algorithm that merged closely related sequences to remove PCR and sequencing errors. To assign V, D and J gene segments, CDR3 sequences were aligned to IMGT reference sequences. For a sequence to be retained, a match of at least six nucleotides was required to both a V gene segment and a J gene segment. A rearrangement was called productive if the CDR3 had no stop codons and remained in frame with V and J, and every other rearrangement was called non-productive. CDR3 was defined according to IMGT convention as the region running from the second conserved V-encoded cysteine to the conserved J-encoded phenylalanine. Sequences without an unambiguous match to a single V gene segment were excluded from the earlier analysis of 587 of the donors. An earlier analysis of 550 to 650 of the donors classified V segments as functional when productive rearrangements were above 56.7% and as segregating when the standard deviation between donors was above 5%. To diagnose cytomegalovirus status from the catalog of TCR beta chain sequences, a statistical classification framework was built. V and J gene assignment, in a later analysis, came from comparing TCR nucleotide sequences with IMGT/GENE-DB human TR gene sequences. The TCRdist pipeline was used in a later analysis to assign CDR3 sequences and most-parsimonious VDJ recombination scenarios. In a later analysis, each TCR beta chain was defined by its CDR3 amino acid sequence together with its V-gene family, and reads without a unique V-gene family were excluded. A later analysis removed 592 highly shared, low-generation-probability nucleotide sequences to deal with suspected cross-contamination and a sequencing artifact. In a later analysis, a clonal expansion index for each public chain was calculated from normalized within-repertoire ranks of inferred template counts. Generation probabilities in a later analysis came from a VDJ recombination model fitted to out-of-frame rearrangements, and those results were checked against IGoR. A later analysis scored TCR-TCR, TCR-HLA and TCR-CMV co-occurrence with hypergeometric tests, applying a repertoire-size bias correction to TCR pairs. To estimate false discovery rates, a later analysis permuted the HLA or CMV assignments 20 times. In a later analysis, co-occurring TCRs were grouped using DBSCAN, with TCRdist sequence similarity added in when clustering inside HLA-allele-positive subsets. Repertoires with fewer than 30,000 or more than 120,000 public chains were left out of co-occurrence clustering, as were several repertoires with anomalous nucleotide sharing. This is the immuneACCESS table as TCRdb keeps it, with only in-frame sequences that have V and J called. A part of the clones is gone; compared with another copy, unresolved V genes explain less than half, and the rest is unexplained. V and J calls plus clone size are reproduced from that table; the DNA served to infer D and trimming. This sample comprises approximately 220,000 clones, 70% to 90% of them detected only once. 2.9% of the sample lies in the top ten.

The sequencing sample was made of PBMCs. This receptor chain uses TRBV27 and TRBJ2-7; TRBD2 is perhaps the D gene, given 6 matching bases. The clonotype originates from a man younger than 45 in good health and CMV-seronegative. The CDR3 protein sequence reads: CASGSGRDYEQYF. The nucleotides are TGTGCCAGCGGGAGCGGGCGGGACTACGAGCAGTACTTC.